This T cell receptor beta chain was retrieved from a study of vaccination and CD4 T cells after COVID-19. Overall study context: Taking of post-vaccine samples occurred a median approximately 72 days after dose two (range 14 to 241).

Via MiXCR, TCRdb re-called the PCR reads, giving one row per CDR3 protein. The data hold about 31,000 distinct CDR3 sequences, with 49% observed a single time. The time point denotes: late sampling 161 to 241 days after vaccination in three convalescent patients. Convalescent patients tested SARS-CoV-2 PCR positive from March to December 2020, before Alpha, Beta and Delta emerged. General observations from the study: A nonsignificant median increase from approximately 21 to 40 SARS-CoV-2-reactive clonotypes was observed.

Per the germline V gene, CDR1 is DFQATT and CDR2 is SNEGSKA (reference sequence). This CDR3 comprises 16 residues. Trimming at V came to 6 bases and at J to 0 bases, leaving 6 bases not matched to a gene. Comments on this clonotype: Its antigen is still unknown.

The sample was CD4+ T cells from blood, taken about 7 months after SARS-CoV-2 vaccination. The receptor was derived from a human donor who had recovered from COVID-19. The chain carries TRBV20-1 and TRBJ2-6, with 9 bases aligning to TRBD1. CDR3 in DNA: TGCAGTGCGATGGGACAGGGAAGCTCTGGGGCCAACGTCCTGACTTTC. Amino acids: CSAMGQGSSGANVLTF.